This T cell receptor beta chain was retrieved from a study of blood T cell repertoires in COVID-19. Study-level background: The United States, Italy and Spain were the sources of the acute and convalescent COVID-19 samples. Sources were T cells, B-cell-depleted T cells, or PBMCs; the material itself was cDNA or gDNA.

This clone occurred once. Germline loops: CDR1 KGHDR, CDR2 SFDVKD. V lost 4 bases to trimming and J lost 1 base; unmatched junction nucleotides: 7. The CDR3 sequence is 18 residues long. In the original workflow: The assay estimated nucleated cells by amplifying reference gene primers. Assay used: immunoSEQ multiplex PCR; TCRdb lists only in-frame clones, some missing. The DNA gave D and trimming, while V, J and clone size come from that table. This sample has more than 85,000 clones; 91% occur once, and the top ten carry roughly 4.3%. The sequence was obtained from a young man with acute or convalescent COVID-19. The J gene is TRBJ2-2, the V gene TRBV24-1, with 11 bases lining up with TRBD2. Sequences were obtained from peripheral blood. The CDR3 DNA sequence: TGTGCCACCAGTGAACAAGGAGGACTAGCGGGGAACACCGGGGAGCTGTTTTTT. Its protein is CATSEQGGLAGNTGELFF.